This is a list of T cell receptor beta chains from one sample in a study of T cell changes during pregnancy in multiple sclerosis. Some clones are missing from TCRdb's copy, which holds only in-frame ones; the method was immunoSEQ multiplex PCR. Of tens of thousands of clones in the sample, around 96% were seen once. Sequenced material: peripheral blood, taken in the second trimester of pregnancy. The receptors originated from a female donor with multiple sclerosis, enrolled in a pregnancy study. Each CDR3 is given with its conserved first and last residue. The D gene is left open where the match is weak.

>TRBJ2-3|TRBV5-6|TRBD1
TGTGCCAGCAGTTCAGGACAGGGTCAACGCACAGATACGCAGTATTTT
CASSSGQGQRTDTQYF
>TRBJ1-4|TRBV2|.
TGTGCCAGCAGTGAATTAGTCTCCAGGCCTAATGAAAAACTGTTTTTT
CASSELVSRPNEKLFF
>TRBJ2-1|TRBV2|.
TGTGCCAGCAGGACCAGGGGAGGGACTGAGCAGTTCTTC
CASRTRGGTEQFF
>TRBJ1-2|TRBV5-1|TRBD1
TGCGCCAGCAGCCCCGACAGGGCCTCCTATGGCTACACCTTC
CASSPDRASYGYTF
>TRBJ2-2|TRBV27|TRBD1
TGTGCCAGCAGCTCGCGAGTGGGACAGATATTCGCGAACACCGGGGAGCTGTTTTTT
CASSSRVGQIFANTGELFF
>TRBJ2-7|TRBV20-1|.
TGCAGTGCTGACAACTCCTACGAGCAGTACTTC
CSADNSYEQYF
>TRBJ2-3|TRBV7-8|TRBD2
TGTGCCAGCAGCTCCGGACTAGCGGGAGCATATACGCAGTATTTT
CASSSGLAGAYTQYF
>TRBJ1-6|TRBV7-2|.
TGTGCCAGCAGCTTACGGACCCCACGCGGGGGTTCACCCCTCCACTTT
CASSLRTPRGGSPLHF
>TRBJ1-1|TRBV4-3|TRBD1
TGCGCCAGCAGCCAAGAACAGGGGACCACTGAAGCTTTCTTT
CASSQEQGTTEAFF
>TRBJ2-3|TRBV5-1|.
TGCGCCAGCCGGACGGGACACAGCACAGATACGCAGTATTTT
CASRTGHSTDTQYF
>TRBJ1-1|TRBV18|.
TGTGCCAGCTCACCGAGCCTGTTACAGGGGAACACTGAAGCTTTCTTT
CASSPSLLQGNTEAFF
>TRBJ1-1|TRBV9|TRBD1
TGTGCCAGCAGTGACAGGGTGGGGGGTGAAGCTTTCTTT
CASSDRVGGEAFF
>TRBJ1-5|TRBV9|.
TGTGCCAGCAGCGTAGATGGAGGGAATCAGCCCCAGCATTTT
CASSVDGGNQPQHF
>TRBJ1-5|TRBV5-8|TRBD1
TGTGCCAGCAGCTTGGCACAGGGGATTAGCAATCAGCCCCAGCATTTT
CASSLAQGISNQPQHF
>TRBJ1-1|TRBV7-6|.
TGTGCCAGCAGTACCGGGGGGGGGCGCGGTATGGCTGAAGCTTTCTTT
CASSTGGGRGMAEAFF
>TRBJ1-3|TRBV5-1|.
TGCGCCAGCAGCTTGGATGGGGCTTCGGGAAACACCATATATTTT
CASSLDGASGNTIYF
>TRBJ2-7|TRBV10-3|.
TGTGCCATCAGGGCCCGGACACCACAATCGGGCGAGCAGTACTTC
CAIRARTPQSGEQYF
>TRBJ1-4|TRBV2|TRBD1
TGTGCCAGCAGTGACGCTGGGGGGACAGTTAATGAAAAACTGTTTTTT
CASSDAGGTVNEKLFF
>TRBJ2-3|TRBV15|TRBD2
TGTGCCACCGGGAGGGAACGCACAGATACGCAGTATTTT
CATGRERTDTQYF
>TRBJ1-2|TRBV2|.
TGTGCCAGCAGTATCACGGTCTATGGCTACACCTTC
CASSITVYGYTF
>TRBJ1-2|TRBV29-1|TRBD1
TGCAGCGTTATGCAGGGGGCGCAGGGCTACACCTTC
CSVMQGAQGYTF
>TRBJ2-1|TRBV4-2|.
TGTGCCAGCAGCCAAGAAGACTCGAGCTCCTACAATGAGCAGTTCTTC
CASSQEDSSSYNEQFF
>TRBJ2-1|TRBV5-1|TRBD2
TGCGCCAGCAGCTTGACAGCGGGGGCCTCCAATGAGCAGTTCTTC
CASSLTAGASNEQFF
>TRBJ2-3|TRBV18|TRBD1
TGTGCCAGCTCCCTACAGGGGGCTGGAGATACGCAGTATTTT
CASSLQGAGDTQYF
>TRBJ1-1|TRBV9|.
TGTGCCAGCACCAACAGTAAGAACACTGAAGCTTTCTTT
CASTNSKNTEAFF
>TRBJ1-5|TRBV28|TRBD1
TGTGCCAGTTCACAAACAGGGGGGTTCCATCAGCCCCAGCATTTT
CASSQTGGFHQPQHF
>TRBJ1-1|TRBV14|.
TGTGCCAGCAGCCAAGCCCAGGGGTTGAACACTGAAGCTTTCTTT
CASSQAQGLNTEAFF
>TRBJ2-7|TRBV5-4|TRBD2
TGTGCCAGCAGCGAGGGACTAGCGGGGGGACCCTACGAGCAGTACTTC
CASSEGLAGGPYEQYF
>TRBJ1-1|TRBV27|.
TGTGCCAGCAGTTCCTACGGCGGAGGCGCTGAAGCTTTCTTT
CASSSYGGGAEAFF
>TRBJ1-5|TRBV29-1|TRBD1
TGCAGCGTTGCCAGGGGGCAATTTCAGCCCCAGCATTTT
CSVARGQFQPQHF
>TRBJ2-7|TRBV28|TRBD1
TGTGCCAGCAGTTTAAATATGTTGGCGGGACAGGCGAACGAGCAGTACTTC
CASSLNMLAGQANEQYF
>TRBJ2-2|TRBV6-4|.
TGTGCCAGCAGTGCGGGGGACACCGGGGAGCTGTTTTTT
CASSAGDTGELFF
>TRBJ2-5|TRBV15|.
TGTGCCACCAGCTGGGCCAGCCGACAAGAGACCCAGTACTTC
CATSWASRQETQYF
>TRBJ1-5|TRBV7-8|.
TGTGCCAGCAGCGGGATAGTAGGGGCGGCTCAGCCCCAGCATTTT
CASSGIVGAAQPQHF
>TRBJ2-7|TRBV28|TRBD2
TGTGCCACCACTAGCGGGAGTTACGAGCAGTACTTC
CATTSGSYEQYF
>TRBJ2-2|TRBV28|TRBD2
TGTGCCAGCAGGACGGGACTAGCAATCGGGGAGCTGTTTTTT
CASRTGLAIGELFF
>TRBJ2-2|TRBV28|.
TGTGCCACGCGGACACCCCCCCGGGTCCTTAGATTCGGGAACACCGGGGAGCTGTTTTTT
CATRTPPRVLRFGNTGELFF